This T cell receptor beta chain emerged from a study of beta chain features in type 1 diabetes (dated by TCRdb to 2017 to 2018). Concerning the study at large: Patients and healthy donors did not differ in mean age, gender distribution, total cell number or subset yield. Across all samples, around 100 million sorted cells were examined, and cell number per subset correlated strongly with RNA yield. The study compared TCRB repertoires of sorted circulating CD4+ T cell subsets between recently diagnosed type 1 diabetes patients and matched healthy donors. Regulatory and stem cell-like memory subsets were obtained from only 8 patients and roughly 8 healthy donors, while naive and central memory subsets were obtained from all 28 donors.

CDR1 is given as SGHTA and CDR2 as FQGNSA, both from the germline V gene. V ends up 5 bases short and J 9 bases short, with an unmatched junction base count of 9. Taken from cysteine to phenylalanine, the CDR3 has 14 residues. Only the CDR3 region is kept as DNA, spanning 42 bases read in frame from base 1. The High Capacity cDNA Reverse Transcription Kit was used to reverse transcribe all of the isolated RNA, meaning that expressed TCRB transcripts were what got sequenced. Naive, central memory and regulatory T cell samples underwent deep immunoSEQ sequencing, averaging about 3.57 million total reads per sample. After sorted cells were lysed in RLT buffer, RNA was extracted with DNase-treated RNeasy Micro or Mini kits, with the choice depending on cell number. Each cell subset was processed on its own to prevent cross-contamination, while patient and healthy donor samples were processed together. The immunoSEQ multiplex PCR was used to amplify TCRB sequences from cDNA, generating 87-bp fragments that spanned the CDR3 region. Sequencing of the amplicons was performed on the Illumina HiSeq platform. The authors' analysis ran thus. Synthetic template baselines were used to correct PCR bias computationally, reads within Hamming distance 2 were collapsed together, and singletons that could not be merged were discarded. Reads were aligned against IMGT so that V, D and J genes, CDR3 length and insertions or deletions at six rearrangement sites could be assigned. Within each subset, clonotype counts were normalized to sorted cell number, after which true diversity and Gini coefficients were computed with the tcR R package. The overlap coefficient, calculated on TCRB nucleotide sequences, was used to quantify repertoire sharing. Out-of-frame TCRB sequences from naive cells were analyzed as a proxy for the pre-selection repertoire. Drawn from immuneACCESS, this table holds only the in-frame rearrangements with V and J called that TCRdb kept. Clones are partly lost; checked studies trace under half to an unresolved V gene and leave the rest unexplained. V, J and clone size reflect that table, while D and trimming were determined from the DNA. This sample gives under 850,000 clones in total; around 15% of them show up just once. Of the sample, about 0.02% is held by the ten largest clones.

Results the study describes overall, beyond this receptor: The naive, central memory and regulatory TCRB repertoires appeared to resemble one another more closely among patients than among healthy donors. Shorter templates might have been favored by PCR, but patient and control samples were amplified and corrected together, so both groups would have been affected equally by any skew. A moderate but significant shortening of TCRB CDR3 length was observed in type 1 diabetes patients in all four CD4+ subsets. Because cDNA rather than genomic DNA was sequenced, highly expressing activated cells could have been over-represented, although no difference in activation and CD3 levels was found between groups. Only small numbers of individuals were included in the HLA sub-analyses, which left unresolved whether HLA type had any influence on TCRB rearrangement. At VDJ recombination sites, type 1 diabetes patients had fewer insertions and more deleted nucleotides, which implies abnormalities in thymic rearrangement.

Each donor gave one peripheral blood draw, approximately 110 mL on average, collected into heparinised tubes. A BD FACSAria II and a panel including CD45RO, CCR7, CD25, CD127, CD95 and CD27 were used to sort naive, central memory, regulatory and stem cell-like memory CD4+ T cells. A purity above 95% was achieved for all sorted populations. Right away, PBMCs were isolated by Lymphoprep density gradient centrifugation and were stained directly, with no culture step. So that batch effects would be minimized, each experiment stained and sorted samples in pairs, pairing one healthy donor with one patient. This clone has a handful of counts. Its antigen remains unidentified. No per-base quality is available; no much larger clone lies one base away.

The sample was naive CD4+ T cells from blood. What the cell subset or site label conveys for this sample: true naive CD4+ T cells. This clonotype was obtained from a man younger than 30 with type 1 diabetes. This chain is built from TRBV7-2 and TRBJ2-1, with 8 bases aligning to TRBD1. The base sequence is TGTGCCAGCAGCACCCAGGGACAGGCACCTGAGCAGTTCTTC. The translation is CASSTQGQAPEQFF.